Presented here are 6 T cell receptor beta chains from one specimen sequenced in a study of cytomegalovirus exposure and HLA in healthy donors. Clones were sequenced by immunoSEQ multiplex PCR, and TCRdb holds only the in-frame ones, with some missing. Of under 400,000 clones listed, approximately 90% are singletons. Material: PBMCs. Every receptor here comes from a woman between 18 and 30 years old in good health and CMV-seronegative.

This chain connects TRBV29-1 to TRBJ2-2; 7 bases are shared with TRBD2. Germline loops: CDR1 SQVTM, CDR2 ANQGSEA. Trimming removed 6 bases from V and 6 bases from J; junction bases left unmatched: 7. The CDR3 loop spans 13 amino acids. As DNA, the CDR3 is TGCAGCGTCCACCGGGGGGAGGCCGGGGAGCTGTTTTTT. Amino acids: CSVHRGEAGELFF.

The chain recombines TRBV5-1 with TRBJ2-7, with 7 nucleotides matching TRBD1. The CDR3 is 14 residues long. V lost 4 bases and J lost 2; bases outside the gene matches: 6. In germline, CDR1 is SGHRS, CDR2 YFSETQ. The CDR3 protein is CASSHTGATYEQYF. In DNA form, the CDR3 reads TGCGCCAGCAGCCACACAGGGGCAACCTACGAGCAGTACTTC.

CDR3 nucleotides: TGTGCCAGCAGCCCTTGGGACAGATCCGACTATTATGGGGCCTGGTACACCTTC. Translated: CASSPWDRSDYYGAWYTF. This rearrangement joins TRBV28 to TRBJ1-2; 7 nucleotides agree with TRBD1. The CDR3 sequence is 18 residues long. The junction had 27 bases not matched to a gene; V was cut back by 6 bases and J by 11 bases. Germline loops: CDR1 MDHEN, CDR2 SYDVKM.

The sample holds a few counts of this clone. A read error may be the cause here, since a much bigger clone is one base away. The sample contains more than one DNA sequence encoding this CDR3. The rearrangement uses TRBV6-5 and TRBJ1-1; D might be TRBD1 (5 bases). Trimming cost V 2 bases and J 1 base, with 5 bases left between them. Per germline, CDR1 MNHEY and CDR2 SVGAGI. The CDR3 has 13 amino acids. The CDR3 sequence: CASSYRGNTEAFF. The CDR3 bases are TGTGCCAGCAGTTACAGGGGGAACACTGAAGCTTTCTTT.

This clone was recorded once. The genes are TRBV28 and TRBJ2-1; D gene ambiguous. Germline V gives CDR1 MDHEN, CDR2 SYDVKM. V shed 6 bases and J shed 6 bases, with 6 bases lying between them. The CDR3 has 11 amino acids. In DNA form, the CDR3 reads TGTGCCAGCAGCTCTAGCAATGAGCAGTTCTTC. Its translation is CASSSSNEQFF.

The V call is TRBV30, the J call TRBJ2-7; the match to TRBD2 covers 10 bases. There are 14 residues in the CDR3. Germline loops: CDR1 GTSNPN, CDR2 SVGIG (reference sequence). V was pared by 2 bases and J by 4 bases, with 5 bases of the junction left unmatched. The CDR3 coding sequence is TGTGCCTGGAGTTTAGGGGGACTAGCGTACGAGCAGTACTTC. Translation gives CAWSLGGLAYEQYF.